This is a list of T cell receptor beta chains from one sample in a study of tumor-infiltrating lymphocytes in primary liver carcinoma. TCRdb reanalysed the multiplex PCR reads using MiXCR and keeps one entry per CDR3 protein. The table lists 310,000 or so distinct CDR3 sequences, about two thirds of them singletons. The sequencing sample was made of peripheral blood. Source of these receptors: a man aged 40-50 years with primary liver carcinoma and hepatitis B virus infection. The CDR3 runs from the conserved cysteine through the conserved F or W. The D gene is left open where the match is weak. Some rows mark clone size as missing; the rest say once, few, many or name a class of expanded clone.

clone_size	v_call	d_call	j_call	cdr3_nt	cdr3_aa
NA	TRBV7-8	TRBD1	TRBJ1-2	TGTGCCAGCAACATTGGGACAGGGGGTATTAGCTATGGCTACACCTTC	CASNIGTGGISYGYTF
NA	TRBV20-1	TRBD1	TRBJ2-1	TGCAGTGCTAGAGGGGGGACAGGGAACAATGAGCAGTTCTTC	CSARGGTGNNEQFF
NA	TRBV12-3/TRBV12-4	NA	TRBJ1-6	TGTGCCAGCAGTTTAAAGTATAATTCACCCCTCCACTTT	CASSLKYNSPLHF
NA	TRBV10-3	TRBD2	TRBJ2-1	TGTGCCATCTGGGAGGGAGTAGAAGACAATGAACAGTTCTTC	CAIWEGVEDNEQFF
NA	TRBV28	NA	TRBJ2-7	TGTGCCAGCAGCCGGGGCGCCGGGACAACCTACGAGCAGTACTTC	CASSRGAGTTYEQYF
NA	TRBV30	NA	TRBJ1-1	TGTGCCTGGAGTGCACCCAACACTGAAGCTTTCTTT	CAWSAPNTEAFF
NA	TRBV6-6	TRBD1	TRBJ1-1	TGTGCCAGCAGTTCCACCGGACAGGGGAGCGGCGAAGCTTTCTTT	CASSSTGQGSGEAFF
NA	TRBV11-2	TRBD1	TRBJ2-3	TGCGCCAGCAGCTATAGGACAGGAGACACAGATACGCGCTATTTT	CASSYRTGDTDTRYF
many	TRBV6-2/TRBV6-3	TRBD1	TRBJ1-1	TGTGCCAGCAGCTTCCACGGGACAGGACCTAACACTGAAGCTTTCTTT	CASSFHGTGPNTEAFF
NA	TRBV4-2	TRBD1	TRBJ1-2	TGTGCCAGCAGACAAGCCGGGACAGGGGCGGACGGCTATGGCTACACCTTC	CASRQAGTGADGYGYTF
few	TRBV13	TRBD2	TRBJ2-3	TGTGCCAGCAGCAAGACTAGCGGGAGCCTGAGCACAGATACGCAGTATTTT	CASSKTSGSLSTDTQYF
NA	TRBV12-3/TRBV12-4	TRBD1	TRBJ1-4	TGTGCCAGCAGAATGACAGGGGCGCGTGAAAAACTGTTTTTT	CASRMTGAREKLFF
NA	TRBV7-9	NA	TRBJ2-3	TGTACCAGCAGCTCCCAGCGAACTTACACAGATACGCAGTATTTT	CTSSSQRTYTDTQYF
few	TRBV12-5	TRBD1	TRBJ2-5	TGTGCTAGTGGTTTGGATGACAGGGCGGAGACCCAGTACTTC	CASGLDDRAETQYF
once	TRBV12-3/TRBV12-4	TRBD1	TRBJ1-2	TGTGCCGGCAGTCGGGACAGGGGTAACTATGGCCACACCTTC	CAGSRDRGNYGHTF
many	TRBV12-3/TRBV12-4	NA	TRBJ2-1	TGTGCCAGCAGTTTTCGCGGACATGAGCAGTTCTTC	CASSFRGHEQFF
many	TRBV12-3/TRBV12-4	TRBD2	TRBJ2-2	TGTGCCAGCAGCCAGCGGGAGGGGAACACCGGGGAGCTGTTTTTT	CASSQREGNTGELFF
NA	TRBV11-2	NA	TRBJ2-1	TGTGACAGCAACCCACAGTACAATGAGCAGTTCTTC	CDSNPQYNEQFF
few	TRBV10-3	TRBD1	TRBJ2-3	TGTGCCATCAGGCCGACAGGGGCCACAGATACGCAGTATTTT	CAIRPTGATDTQYF
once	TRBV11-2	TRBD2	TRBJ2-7	TGTGTTAGCAGCTTCGGAGCGGGAGGGCTATACGAGCAGTACTTC	CVSSFGAGGLYEQYF
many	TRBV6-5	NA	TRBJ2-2	TGTGCCAGCAGTGCAGACTGGAACACCGGGGAGCTGTTTTTT	CASSADWNTGELFF
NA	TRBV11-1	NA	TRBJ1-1	TGTGCCAGCAATCCCGGGACCTCGAAGCTAACTGAAACTTTCTTT	CASNPGTSKLTETFF
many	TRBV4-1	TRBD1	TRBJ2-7	TGCGCCAGCAGCCCAGCCGGGACAGGGGCCTACGAGCAGTACTTC	CASSPAGTGAYEQYF
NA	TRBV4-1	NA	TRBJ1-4	TGCGCCAGCAGCCAAACCGGGACAAGTAGGGAAAAACTGTTTTTT	CASSQTGTSREKLFF
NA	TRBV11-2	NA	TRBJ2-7	TGTGCCGGCAGCTCAGAGGGAGGGGGCTACGAGCAGTACTTC	CAGSSEGGGYEQYF
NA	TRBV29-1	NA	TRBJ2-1	TGCAGCGCCCTGGTGGGCAGCTCCTACAATGGGCAGTTCTTC	CSALVGSSYNGQFF
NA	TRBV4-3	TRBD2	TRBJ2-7	TGCGTCAGCAGCCAAGTAAGGGAGGGGACCTACGAGCAGTACTTC	CVSSQVREGTYEQYF
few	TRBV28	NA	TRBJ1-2	TGTGCCAGCAGCCCGGGACGGTTCTATGGCTACACCTTC	CASSPGRFYGYTF
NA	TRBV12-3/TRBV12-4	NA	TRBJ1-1	TGTGCCAGCAGTGTGATAGGGACTAGGAACACTGAAGCTTTCTTT	CASSVIGTRNTEAFF
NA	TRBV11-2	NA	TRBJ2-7	TGTGCCAGCTGCTTAGTTGTTGCAGCCCTTCGCTACGAGCAGTACTTC	CASCLVVAALRYEQYF
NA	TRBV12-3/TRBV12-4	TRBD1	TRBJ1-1	TGTGCCAGCAGTGAAGGGACAGGGGATGAAGCTTTCTTT	CASSEGTGDEAFF
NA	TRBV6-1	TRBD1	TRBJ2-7	TGTGCCAGCAGTGGCAGGGGGCAAGGCTCCTACGAGCAGTACTTC	CASSGRGQGSYEQYF
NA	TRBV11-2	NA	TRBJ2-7	TGTGCCAGCAGTCTTATTAGCAGATCCTACGAGCAGTACTTC	CASSLISRSYEQYF
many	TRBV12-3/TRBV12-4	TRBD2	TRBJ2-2	TGTGCCAGCAGTTCACTAGCGGGAGGGAACACCGGGGAGCTGTTTTTT	CASSSLAGGNTGELFF
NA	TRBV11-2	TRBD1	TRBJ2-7	TGTGCCAGCAGCCCTACCAGGGACAGGGTACAACACGAGCGGTACTTC	CASSPTRDRVQHERYF
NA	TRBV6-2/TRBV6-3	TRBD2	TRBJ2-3	TGTGCCAGCTGTTACACCCTCGGACTAGCGGGAGGTGCGGATACGCAGTGTTTT	CASCYTLGLAGGADTQCF
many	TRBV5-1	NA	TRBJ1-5	TGCGCCAGCAGCTTTGGGGGGCACAATCAGCCCCAGCATTTT	CASSFGGHNQPQHF
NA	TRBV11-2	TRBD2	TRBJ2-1	TGTGCCAACAGCTTAGAGCCTTTAGCGGGAGGACTTCGCAATGAGCAGTTCTTC	CANSLEPLAGGLRNEQFF
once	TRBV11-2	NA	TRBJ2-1	TGTGCCAGCACCCTGTGGAGAGGACCTAACAATGAGCGGTTCTTC	CASTLWRGPNNERFF
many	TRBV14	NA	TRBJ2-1	TGTGCCAGCAGCCCCCAGTTGTGGGCAGAGCAGTTCTTC	CASSPQLWAEQFF
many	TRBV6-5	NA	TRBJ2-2	TGTGCCAGCAGTTACCAGGGGGGATTAAATGCCGGGGAGCTGTTTTTT	CASSYQGGLNAGELFF
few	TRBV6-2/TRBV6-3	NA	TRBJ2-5	TGTGCCAGCAGCGCCGCCCTTCAAGAGACCCAGTACTTC	CASSAALQETQYF
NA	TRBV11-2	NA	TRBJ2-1	TGTATCAGCAGCTTAGGACTGGGCTCCTACAATGAGCAGTTCTTC	CISSLGLGSYNEQFF
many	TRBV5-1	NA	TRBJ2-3	TGCGCCAGCAGCTTGGTCGGGAGAGGCACAGATACGCAGTATTTT	CASSLVGRGTDTQYF
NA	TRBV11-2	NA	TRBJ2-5	TGTGCCGGCAGCTTATTGGCGAGTGTCCAAGAGACCCAGTACTTC	CAGSLLASVQETQYF